These 24 T cell receptor beta chains came from one sample sequenced in a study of OX40 agonist ivuxolimab in advanced cancers. This table comes from immunoSEQ multiplex PCR, and its TCRdb copy is limited to in-frame clones, with some not included. The sample shows roughly 97,000 clones, about 90% of them seen only once. The sequences come from CD4+ or CD8+ T cells sorted from blood, collected in a trial of the OX40 agonist ivuxolimab. The receptors originated from an adult with an advanced solid tumor such as melanoma, head and neck, liver or kidney cancer.

The V call is TRBV30, the J call TRBJ1-2, with D uncertain. In germline, CDR1 is GTSNPN, CDR2 SVGIG (reference sequence). V gave up 4 bases and J gave up 2 bases, with 14 bases separating them. This CDR3 spans 14 amino acids. This CDR3 is CAWTKKSVNYGYTF. The CDR3 region has the DNA TGTGCCTGGACTAAGAAGAGCGTGAACTATGGCTACACCTTC.

The chain uses TRBV5-1 and TRBJ1-3; D not certain. Trimming removed 0 bases from V and 4 bases from J, with 11 bases in between. Germline CDR1 and CDR2: SGHRS and YFSETQ. This CDR3 comprises 15 residues. The CDR3 DNA sequence: TGCGCCAGCAGCTTGGGGGAAGGCTCCGGAAACACCATATATTTT. Residues: CASSLGEGSGNTIYF.

This clone was counted a single time. The gene calls are TRBV6-6 and TRBJ2-7, with D maybe TRBD1 (5 bases). The CDR3 totals 11 residues. Germline values: CDR1 MNHNY, CDR2 SVGAGI (reference sequence). V lost 6 bases and J lost 3, with 6 bases in between. The CDR3: CASRTGYEQYF. The CDR3 region has the DNA TGTGCCAGCAGAACAGGCTACGAGCAGTACTTC.

The chain employs TRBV4-3 and TRBJ2-2, with D perhaps TRBD2 (7 bases). V lost 0 bases to trimming and J lost 0 bases, with 17 bases between them. Germline loops: CDR1 LGHNA, CDR2 YSLEER. The CDR3 is 19 residues long. CDR3 in DNA: TGCGCCAGCAGCCAAGATGTGGGGGGGCGACTCACGAACACCGGGGAGCTGTTTTTT. Translated, it gives CASSQDVGGRLTNTGELFF.

The rearrangement uses TRBV30 and TRBJ1-4; D not resolved. The CDR3 loop spans 12 amino acids. Germline CDR1 GTSNPN, CDR2 SVGIG (reference sequence). V was clipped by 2 bases and J by 8 bases, with 9 bases between them. The CDR3 nucleotides are TGTGCCTGGAGTTATATAACCGAAAAACTGTTTTTT. Translation: CAWSYITEKLFF.

This chain joins TRBV28 and TRBJ2-1; no definite D call. This CDR3 comprises 12 residues. Germline CDR1 and CDR2: MDHEN and SYDVKM. V lost 10 bases, J lost 1 base, and 8 bases lay in between. The chain's CDR3 is CATTTSYNEQFF. The CDR3 coding sequence is TGTGCCACTACAACGTCCTACAATGAGCAGTTCTTC.

The chain recombines TRBV7-9 with TRBJ1-5; 8 bases map to TRBD1. The germline CDR1 and CDR2 sequences are SEHNR and FQNEAQ (reference sequence). J gave up 6 bases and V 5 bases, and 3 bases lay outside the gene matches. The CDR3 length is 13 residues. The CDR3 coding sequence is TGTGCCAGCAGCCAGGGGGCGGGTCAGCCCCAGCATTTT. This encodes CASSQGAGQPQHF.

V gene TRBV5-1 combines with J gene TRBJ1-2, with 8 nucleotides matching TRBD1. This CDR3 has 17 amino acids. V shed 2 bases, J shed 7 bases, and the junction held 16 bases outside the gene matches. Looked up from germline, CDR1 is SGHRS and CDR2 is YFSETQ. The CDR3 sequence is CASSFRTGKEVLGGYTF. The DNA for the CDR3 is TGCGCCAGCAGCTTCCGGACAGGGAAAGAGGTACTGGGTGGCTACACCTTC. Supplemented by reference TRBV5-1 and TRBJ1-2, the full variable domain reads KAGVTQTPRYLIKTRGQQVTLSCSPISGHRSVSWYQQTPGQGLQFLFEYFSETQRNKGNFPGRFSGRQFSNSRSEMNVSTLELGDSALYLCASSFRTGKEVLGGYTFGSGTRLTVV.

This clone has only a few counts. The chain uses TRBV7-9 and TRBJ1-5; 12 nucleotides agree with TRBD1. The V segment lost 5 bases and the J segment 3 bases; nucleotides outside the gene matches: 5. Germline V gives CDR1 SEHNR, CDR2 FQNEAQ (reference sequence). This CDR3 has 16 amino acids. Here the CDR3 DNA reads TGTGCCAGCAGCCCCGGGACAGGGGGCTTCAATCAGCCCCAGCATTTT. It encodes CASSPGTGGFNQPQHF.

The chain is built from TRBV5-1 and TRBJ2-5; no clear D. This CDR3 is 13 amino acids long. Trimming pared 2 bases from V and 5 bases from J, leaving 10 bases between. Germline CDR1 is SGHRS and CDR2 is YFSETQ. The CDR3 nucleotides read TGCGCCAGCAGCTTCGGAGAAGCCGAGACCCAGTACTTC. Amino acids: CASSFGEAETQYF.

CDR3 sequence (DNA): TGTGCCAGCCGAGGGGACTACAATCAGCCCCAGCATTTT. This sequence encodes CASRGDYNQPQHF. The rearrangement uses TRBV27 and TRBJ1-5; tentatively, D is TRBD1 (5 bases). This CDR3 comprises 13 residues. Germline lookup yields CDR1 MNHEY and CDR2 SMNVEV (reference sequence). The V end lost 8 bases, the J end lost 3 bases, and 11 bases lay between the germline ends.

V is TRBV7-2 and J is TRBJ1-3, with D perhaps matching TRBD1 (6 bases). The V gene's germline CDR1 is SGHTA and CDR2 FQGNSA. CDR3 length equals 14 residues. V lost 2 bases and J 2 bases, leaving 7 bases between the germline ends. CDR3 amino acids: CASSLSGAGNTIYF. The CDR3 coding sequence is TGTGCCAGCAGCTTATCAGGGGCTGGAAACACCATATATTTT.

The chain combines TRBV28 with TRBJ1-2; no clear D gene. Between the trimmed V and J ends, which lost 7 bases and 3 bases, there was a span of 15 bases. This CDR3 contains 14 residues. Germline lookup yields CDR1 MDHEN and CDR2 SYDVKM. The CDR3 loop reads CASTPLFGDYGYTF. The CDR3 DNA sequence: TGTGCCAGCACCCCACTATTCGGAGACTATGGCTACACCTTC.

The chain combines TRBV6-1 with TRBJ1-6, with TRBD1 matching over 7 bases. The CDR3 consists of 15 residues. The germline V gene has CDR1 MNHNS and CDR2 SASEGT. The V segment lost 2 bases and the J segment 6 bases; nucleotides outside the gene matches: 4. CDR3 in DNA: TGTGCCAGCAGTGAAAGAGGGGGCAGTAATTCACCCCTCCACTTT. It codes for CASSERGGSNSPLHF.

The rearrangement joins TRBV6-1 to TRBJ1-6, with D maybe TRBD1 (5 bases). The germline CDR1 and CDR2 sequences are MNHNS and SASEGT. The CDR3 runs 14 residues. Trimming pared 2 bases from V and 4 bases from J, leaving 6 bases between. The CDR3 nucleotides are TGTGCCAGCAGTGAATGGGGGTATAATTCACCCCTCCACTTT. Its translation: CASSEWGYNSPLHF.

J is TRBJ2-3 and V is TRBV6-6; TRBD1 might be the D (5 bases). The V end was cut by 5 bases, the J end by 3 bases, with 9 bases between. The V gene's germline CDR1 is MNHNY and CDR2 SVGAGI (reference sequence). There are 13 residues in the CDR3. CDR3 amino acids: CASSRQGTDTQYF. DNA for the CDR3: TGTGCCAGCAGTCGTCAGGGAACAGATACGCAGTATTTT.

The chain combines TRBV19 with TRBJ1-5, with D unresolved. Germline V gene sequence: CDR1 LNHDA, CDR2 SQIVND (reference sequence). The CDR3 is 16 amino acids. Trimming cost V 0 bases and J 5 bases, with 14 bases left between them. The CDR3 region is CASSIDLRAQDQPQHF. The CDR3, as DNA: TGTGCCAGTAGTATAGATCTAAGGGCTCAGGATCAGCCCCAGCATTTT.

This sequence joins TRBV7-2 and TRBJ2-7; TRBD2 agrees at 7 bases. This CDR3 is 14 amino acids long. Germline CDR1 reads SGHTA; CDR2 reads FQGNSA. With V trimmed by 6 bases and J by 5 bases, 10 bases remained unmatched. CDR3 DNA sequence: TGTGCCAGCAGACCTTTAGCGGGCGTACACGAGCAGTACTTC. As protein: CASRPLAGVHEQYF.

V gene TRBV28 combines with J gene TRBJ1-3; D is unresolved. V lost 5 bases and J 8 bases, leaving 10 bases between the germline ends. Germline values: CDR1 MDHEN, CDR2 SYDVKM. The CDR3 contains 12 residues. CDR3 coding DNA: TGTGCCAGCAGTCCAAACAAGGACACCATATATTTT. It yields the protein CASSPNKDTIYF.

The V and J genes are TRBV5-3 and TRBJ2-7, with no clear D. TRBV5-3 is assigned to the ORF class and has an uncertain function. This CDR3 spans 11 amino acids. Trimming pared 4 bases from V and 4 bases from J, leaving 6 bases between. The CDR3 DNA reads as TGTGCCAGAAGCCTCTCTTACGAGCAGTACTTC. This codes for CARSLSYEQYF.

CDR3 coding DNA: TGTGCCAGCAGCTTAGCGGTGGTGAAGGAGCAGTTCTTC. Its protein is CASSLAVVKEQFF. V usage is TRBV7-9 and J usage is TRBJ2-1; D gene uncertain. The CDR3 loop spans 13 amino acids. The V and J ends lost 0 bases and 10 bases respectively, with 10 bases between them. Per germline, CDR1 SEHNR and CDR2 FQNEAQ (reference sequence).

This chain uses TRBV5-4 with TRBJ2-7; no firm D call. CDR1 is SGHNT and CDR2 is YYREEE in the germline V gene (reference sequence). Trimming shortened V by 0 bases and J by 3 bases, and 16 bases separated the two germline ends. The CDR3 loop spans 16 amino acids. CDR3 nucleotide sequence: TGTGCCAGCAGCTTGGGACAAAAGTCAGGCAGCTACGAGCAGTACTTC. This encodes CASSLGQKSGSYEQYF.

The V gene is TRBV28, the J gene TRBJ1-4, with D unclear. Trimming pared 6 bases from V and 7 bases from J, leaving 15 bases between. The CDR3 sequence is 14 residues long. The V gene's germline CDR1 is MDHEN and CDR2 SYDVKM. The CDR3 sequence is CASSPGLIGEKLFF. The CDR3 DNA is TGTGCCAGCAGCCCCGGACTTATAGGTGAAAAACTGTTTTTT.

The rearrangement joins TRBV5-1 to TRBJ2-1, with D tentatively TRBD1 (5 bases). The CDR3 has 15 amino acids. Germline lookup yields CDR1 SGHRS and CDR2 YFSETQ. The V end was cut by 3 bases, the J end by 0 bases, with 10 bases between. The CDR3 protein is CASSSQGSSYNEQFF. DNA of the CDR3: TGCGCCAGCAGCTCTCAGGGTAGCTCCTACAATGAGCAGTTCTTC. Combining the CDR3 with reference TRBV5-1 and TRBJ2-1 gives the whole variable domain KAGVTQTPRYLIKTRGQQVTLSCSPISGHRSVSWYQQTPGQGLQFLFEYFSETQRNKGNFPGRFSGRQFSNSRSEMNVSTLELGDSALYLCASSSQGSSYNEQFFGPGTRLTVL.